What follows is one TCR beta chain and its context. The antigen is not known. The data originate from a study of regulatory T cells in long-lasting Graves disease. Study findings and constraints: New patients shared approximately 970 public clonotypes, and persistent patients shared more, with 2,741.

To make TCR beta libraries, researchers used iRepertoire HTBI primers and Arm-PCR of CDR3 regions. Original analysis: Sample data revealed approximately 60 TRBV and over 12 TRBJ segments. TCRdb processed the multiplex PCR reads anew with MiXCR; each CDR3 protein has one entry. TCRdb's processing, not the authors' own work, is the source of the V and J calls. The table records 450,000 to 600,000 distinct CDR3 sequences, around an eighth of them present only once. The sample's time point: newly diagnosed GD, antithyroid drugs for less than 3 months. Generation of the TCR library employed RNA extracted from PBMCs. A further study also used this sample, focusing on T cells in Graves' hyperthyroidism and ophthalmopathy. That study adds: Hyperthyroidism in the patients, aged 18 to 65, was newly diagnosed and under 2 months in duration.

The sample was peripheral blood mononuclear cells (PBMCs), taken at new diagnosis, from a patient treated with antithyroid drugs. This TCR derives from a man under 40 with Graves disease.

The CDR3 DNA follows: TGTGCCAGCAGGAGACTAGCGGGAGTGGGGAATGAGCAGTTCTTC. It yields the protein CASRRLAGVGNEQFF. The genes are TRBV6-1 and TRBJ2-1, with 12 bases matching TRBD2. The ends lost 6 bases at V and 7 bases at J; junction bases unmatched: 7. In germline, CDR1 is MNHNS, CDR2 SASEGT. This CDR3 comprises 15 residues.